The 22 T cell receptor beta chains reported below all come from one sample, sequenced in a study of regulatory T cells in long-lasting Graves disease. Time point defined: newly diagnosed GD, antithyroid drugs for less than 3 months. Researchers made the TCR library from RNA that was extracted from PBMCs. Sequencing libraries for TCR beta were prepared with iRepertoire HTBI primers and Arm-PCR of CDR3 regions. Via MiXCR, TCRdb re-called the multiplex PCR reads, giving one row per CDR3 protein. The table has roughly 430,000 distinct CDR3 sequences, roughly 15% seen once. This same sample was also taken into another study, of T cells in Graves' hyperthyroidism and ophthalmopathy.

The specimen was peripheral blood mononuclear cells (PBMCs), collected at new diagnosis, from a patient treated with antithyroid drugs. Receptors were obtained from a woman aged 30 to 39 with Graves disease.

This clonotype was observed once. One end of the junction varies from germline; a read error may be responsible. V is TRBV4-1 and J is TRBJ2-2, with TRBD2 matching over 13 bases. CDR3 size: 19 residues. From germline, CDR1 is MGHRA and CDR2 YSYEKL. The CDR3 protein is CASSHLGRTSGRGGGELFF. CDR3 DNA: TGTGCCAGCAGCCACCTAGGTCGGACTAGCGGGAGAGGCGGCGGGGAGCTGTTTTTT.

This clonotype was seen many times. This chain uses TRBV27 with TRBJ1-5; D might be TRBD1 (6 bases). Trimming removed 5 bases at V and 4 bases at J, with 12 bases between. The CDR3 extends over 14 amino acids. Germline V gene data show CDR1 as MNHEY and CDR2 as SMNVEV (reference sequence). The CDR3 DNA is TGTGCCAGCAGTACAGGGTTAGGAAATCAGCCCCAGCATTTT. Protein: CASSTGLGNQPQHF.

This chain links TRBV7-9 with TRBJ2-1; possibly TRBD1 for D (7 bases). Trimming pared 5 bases from V and 1 base from J, leaving 15 bases between. The CDR3 runs 16 residues. Germline CDR1 and CDR2: SEHNR and FQNEAQ (reference sequence). The CDR3 loop is CASSPRGERSYNEQFF. The CDR3 DNA follows: TGTGCCAGCAGCCCCAGGGGGGAGAGGTCCTACAATGAGCAGTTCTTC.

This clonotype was counted many times. The chain recombines TRBV18 with TRBJ1-1; D unclear. V was pared by 0 bases and J by 12 bases, with 14 bases between. The CDR3 spans 13 residues. Germline V gives CDR1 KGHSH, CDR2 LQKENI. The CDR3 coding sequence is TGTGCCAGCTCACCACCGTTGGGCCCGATATCTTTCTTT. Protein product: CASSPPLGPISFF.

This clonotype was detected ten times or more. V usage is TRBV24-1 and J usage is TRBJ1-5; D remains ambiguous. The CDR3 loop spans 16 amino acids. Trimming took 4 bases from V and 4 from J, leaving 16 bases between them. Looked up from germline, CDR1 is KGHDR and CDR2 is SFDVKD. CDR3 sequence: CATSDPPARTNQPQHF. CDR3 DNA: TGTGCCACCAGTGACCCCCCAGCGCGGACTAATCAGCCCCAGCATTTT.

At least ten counts were recorded for this clonotype. The genes are TRBV28 and TRBJ1-2, with D tentatively TRBD1 (5 bases). With 5 bases removed from V and 10 bases from J, the gap between germline ends came to 14 bases. CDR1 is MDHEN and CDR2 is SYDVKM in the germline V gene. There are 12 residues in the CDR3. Here the CDR3 reads CASSPPGTVYTF. CDR3 sequence (DNA): TGTGCCAGCAGTCCCCCGGGGACCGTCTACACCTTC.

At least ten counts were recorded for this clonotype. The chain links TRBV3-1 to TRBJ2-7; the match to TRBD2 covers 14 bases. The length of the CDR3 is 17 residues. After removal of 6 bases from V and 3 bases from J, the junction contained 10 bases not matched to a gene. CDR1 LGHDT and CDR2 YNNKEL come from the germline V gene (reference sequence). The CDR3 loop reads CASSTKSGLAGVYEQYF. Here the CDR3 DNA reads TGTGCCAGCAGTACAAAGTCGGGACTAGCGGGAGTCTACGAGCAGTACTTC.

This clonotype was recorded at least ten times. CDR3 DNA sequence: TGTGCCAGCAGTGAAGCAGGCGGTGAATATGAAGCTTTCTTT. Protein sequence: CASSEAGGEYEAFF. The chain carries TRBV6-1 and TRBJ1-1; D call uncertain. Trimming stripped 0 bases from V and 7 bases from J, with 12 bases between. The CDR3 is made up of 14 amino acids. CDR1 MNHNS and CDR2 SASEGT come from the germline V gene.

The rearrangement uses TRBV9 and TRBJ2-1, with a tentative D call TRBD1 (6 bases). Trimming removed 3 bases at V and 9 bases at J, with 16 bases between. CDR1 SGDLS and CDR2 YYNGEE come from the germline V gene. The CDR3 totals 14 residues. This CDR3 is CASSALGAPGEQFF. For the CDR3, the DNA is TGTGCCAGCAGCGCGCTGGGGGCGCCCGGTGAGCAGTTCTTC.

Remarks on this clonotype: The junction does not match germline at one end; this may be a read error. The chain uses TRBV18 and TRBJ2-5; D not certain. The V gene's germline CDR1 is KGHSH and CDR2 LQKENI. The CDR3 has 14 residues. In DNA, the CDR3 is TGTGCCGGCTCACCACCCCGGGCAGAAGAGACCCAGTACTTC. Amino acid sequence: CAGSPPRAEETQYF.

The V call is TRBV7-9, the J call TRBJ1-1; TRBD1 aligns across 10 bases. The CDR3 covers 17 residues. Trimming at V came to 1 base and at J to 7 bases, leaving 12 bases not matched to a gene. Germline V CDR1 and CDR2: SEHNR, FQNEAQ (reference sequence). DNA of the CDR3: TGTGCCAGCAGCTTAGAGAAGGGACAGGGGCGGCTCGGTGAAGCTTTCTTT. This encodes CASSLEKGQGRLGEAFF. Full variable domain (remainder filled in from reference TRBV7-9 and TRBJ1-1): DTGVSQNPRHKITKRGQNVTFRCDPISEHNRLYWYRQTLGQGPEFLTYFQNEAQLEKSRLLSDRFSAERPKGSFSTLEIQRTEQGDSAMYLCASSLEKGQGRLGEAFFGQGTRLTVV.

This clonotype was detected many times. This rearrangement joins TRBV3-1 to TRBJ1-2, with D uncertain. Looked up from germline, CDR1 is LGHDT and CDR2 is YNNKEL (reference sequence). This CDR3 has 15 amino acids. Trimming took off 2 bases at V and 0 bases at J, with 10 bases between the two ends. The CDR3: CASSQSLNPNYGYTF. DNA for the CDR3: TGTGCCAGCAGCCAAAGCCTGAATCCTAACTATGGCTACACCTTC.

The table lists this clonotype with many counts. The J gene is TRBJ1-5, the V gene TRBV5-1; TRBD1 agrees at 9 bases. The CDR3 loop spans 17 amino acids. Unmatched junction bases numbered 11, after V lost 2 bases and J lost 5 bases. The germline CDR1 and CDR2 sequences are SGHRS and YFSETQ. The CDR3: CASSFWPGTGSDQPQHF. The CDR3 nucleotides read TGCGCCAGCAGCTTTTGGCCTGGGACAGGGTCAGATCAGCCCCAGCATTTT.

This clonotype was observed a single time. The chain couples TRBV5-6 to TRBJ2-1; 11 nucleotides agree with TRBD1. The CDR3 sequence is 14 residues long. V trimming: 2 bases; J trimming: 9 bases; junction bases outside the gene matches: 4. Germline values: CDR1 SGHDT, CDR2 YYEEEE. The CDR3 spells CASSFRTGGFEQFF. The CDR3 DNA reads as TGTGCCAGCAGCTTCAGGACAGGGGGCTTTGAGCAGTTCTTC.

This clonotype has at least ten counts. This chain uses TRBV7-9 with TRBJ2-1, with a tentative D call TRBD1 (6 bases). The germline gives CDR1 SEHNR, CDR2 FQNEAQ (reference sequence). The CDR3 spans 14 residues. Trimming cost V 5 bases and J 7 bases, with 15 bases left between them. The CDR3 DNA sequence: TGTGCCAGCAGCCCCCGATCGAGGGGGAATGAGCAGTTCTTC. This gives the protein CASSPRSRGNEQFF.

About this clonotype itself: A single base separates this from a much larger clone, so it may be a read error. The chain joins TRBV6-1 to TRBJ2-7; D perhaps matches TRBD2 (6 bases). The V end was cut by 8 bases, the J end by 0 bases, with 14 bases between. The CDR3 is made up of 14 amino acids. Per the germline V gene, CDR1 is MNHNS and CDR2 is SASEGT. CDR3 loop: CASAGRENSYEQYF. The CDR3, as DNA: TGTGCCAGCGCCGGGCGGGAAAACTCCTACGAGCAGTACTTC.

This clonotype was counted many times. The chain carries TRBV11-2 and TRBJ2-3; weak D call: TRBD1 (6 bases). V shed 5 bases and J shed 1 base, with 19 bases lying between them. Germline V gene data show CDR1 as SGHAT and CDR2 as FQNNGV. The CDR3 loop spans 17 amino acids. The CDR3 spells CASSLPKQGGGTDTQYF. CDR3 DNA: TGTGCCAGCAGCCTGCCCAAACAGGGTGGTGGCACAGATACGCAGTATTTT.

This clonotype was counted only a few times. The chain has TRBV9 and TRBJ1-6, with D perhaps TRBD1 (6 bases). Germline V lookup: CDR1 SGDLS, CDR2 YYNGEE. V lost 4 bases to trimming and J lost 5 bases, with 16 bases between them. The CDR3 is 16 residues long. The CDR3 nucleotides are TGTGCCAGCAGCTCGCCTAGGGGGGCAAATAATTCACCCCTCCACTTT. It encodes CASSSPRGANNSPLHF.

This clonotype was picked up a small number of times. The V gene is TRBV6-1, the J gene TRBJ2-2; TRBD2 matches at 12 bases. V shed 7 bases and J 0 bases; nucleotides not matched to a gene: 12. The V gene's germline CDR1 is MNHNS and CDR2 SASEGT. The CDR3 length is 19 residues. In DNA form, the CDR3 reads TGTGCCAGCACGGAGCTAGCGGGAGGGAGAATTGCGAACACCGGGGAGCTGTTTTTT. It specifies CASTELAGGRIANTGELFF.

This rearrangement joins TRBV25-1 to TRBJ2-2; the D gene is possibly TRBD1 (6 bases). The V end was cut by 0 bases, the J end by 11 bases, with 16 bases between. This CDR3 comprises 15 residues. From germline, CDR1 is MGHDK and CDR2 SYGVNS. The CDR3 DNA sequence: TGTGCCAGCAGTGAATATTACCCCCTAGGGACAGAGCTGTTTTTT. It specifies CASSEYYPLGTELFF.

The rearrangement links TRBV29-1 to TRBJ1-2; D might be TRBD1 (5 bases). V lost 6 bases, J lost 0 bases, and 5 bases lay in between. The CDR3 covers 11 residues. Germline CDR1 SQVTM, CDR2 ANQGSEA. The CDR3 sequence: CSVTANYGYTF. CDR3 nucleotide sequence: TGCAGCGTGACAGCTAACTATGGCTACACCTTC.

This clonotype was recorded at least ten times. The V call is TRBV6-2 or TRBV6-3, the J call TRBJ2-1, with unresolved D. The germline CDR1 and CDR2 sequences are MNHEY and SVGEGT. The CDR3 contains 12 residues. Trimming took off 3 bases at V and 10 bases at J, with 10 bases between the two ends. Here the CDR3 reads CASSYVVREQFF. The CDR3, as DNA: TGTGCCAGCAGTTATGTCGTAAGGGAGCAGTTCTTC.